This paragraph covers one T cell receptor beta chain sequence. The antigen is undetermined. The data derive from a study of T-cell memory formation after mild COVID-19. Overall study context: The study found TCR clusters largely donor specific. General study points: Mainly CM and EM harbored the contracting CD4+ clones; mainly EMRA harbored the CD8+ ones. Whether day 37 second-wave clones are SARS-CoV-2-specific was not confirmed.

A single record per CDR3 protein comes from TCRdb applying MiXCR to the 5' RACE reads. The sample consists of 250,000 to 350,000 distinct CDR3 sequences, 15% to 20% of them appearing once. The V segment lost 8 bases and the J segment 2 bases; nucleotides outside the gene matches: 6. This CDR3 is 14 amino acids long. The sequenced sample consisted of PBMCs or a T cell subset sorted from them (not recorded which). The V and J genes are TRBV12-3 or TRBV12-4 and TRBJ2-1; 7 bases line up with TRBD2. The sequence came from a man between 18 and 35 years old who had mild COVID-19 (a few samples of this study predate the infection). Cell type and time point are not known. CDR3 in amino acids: CASRASGTYNEQFF. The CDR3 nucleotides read TGTGCCAGCCGTGCCAGCGGGACCTACAATGAGCAGTTCTTC.